Each of the 10 T cell receptor beta chains below was sequenced from the same sample in a study of technical replicates of blood from a handful of donors. TCRdb keeps only in-frame clones here, not all; method: immunoSEQ multiplex PCR. Counted here are tens of thousands of clones, approximately 95% occurring once; the ten biggest clones make up around 0.36%. Specimen: T cells isolated from PBMCs. These receptor sequences come from a human donor in good health.

V and J are TRBV15 and TRBJ2-1; tentatively, D is TRBD2 (6 bases). The V and J ends lost 0 bases and 3 bases respectively, with 15 bases between them. The CDR3 runs 17 residues. CDR1 is LNHNV and CDR2 is YYDKDF in the germline V gene (reference sequence). The CDR3 reads CATSRDEEGLSYNEQFF. CDR3 in DNA: TGTGCCACCAGCAGAGATGAGGAGGGGCTAAGCTACAATGAGCAGTTCTTC.

The V gene is TRBV5-1, the J gene TRBJ2-1, with 8 bases that match TRBD2. The V gene's germline CDR1 is SGHRS and CDR2 YFSETQ. The CDR3 loop spans 15 amino acids. V gave up 4 bases and J gave up 0 bases; unmatched junction bases: 3. The CDR3 sequence is CASSLSGSSYNEQFF. The CDR3 nucleotides read TGCGCCAGCAGCCTAAGCGGGAGCTCCTACAATGAGCAGTTCTTC.

J is TRBJ2-6 and V is TRBV19; possible D gene TRBD1, 5 bases. CDR1 and CDR2 from the germline V gene are LNHDA and SQIVND (reference sequence). The CDR3 contains 17 residues. Trimming took 4 bases from V and 2 from J, leaving 15 bases between them. CDR3 in DNA: TGTGCCAGTAGTAGGGCAGGGTATAAAACTGGGGCCAACGTCCTGACTTTC. Protein: CASSRAGYKTGANVLTF.

This sequence joins TRBV19 and TRBJ1-5; D gene uncertain. CDR1 is LNHDA, CDR2 SQIVND, per germline (reference sequence). Trimming removed 2 bases from V and 6 bases from J, with 20 bases in between. The CDR3 sequence is 17 residues long. The CDR3 here is CASSINDLRVPGQPQHF. In DNA, the CDR3 is TGTGCCAGTAGTATAAACGACCTCCGGGTCCCGGGTCAGCCCCAGCATTTT.

J is TRBJ1-2 and V is TRBV7-9; D remains unclear. The CDR3 has 15 residues. The germline V gene encodes CDR1 SEHNR and CDR2 FQNEAQ (reference sequence). V lost 3 bases and J lost 8, with 19 bases in between. The CDR3 sequence: CASSFGFPGIGGYTF. The DNA of the CDR3 is TGTGCCAGCAGCTTTGGGTTTCCGGGGATCGGCGGCTACACCTTC.

The chain links TRBV19 to TRBJ1-3, with a tentative D call TRBD1 (5 bases). In germline, CDR1 is LNHDA, CDR2 SQIVND (reference sequence). Trimming shortened V by 6 bases and J by 7 bases, and 13 bases separated the two germline ends. CDR3 length: 13 residues. CDR3 DNA: TGTGCCAGTAGGTCGACAGCAGGGAACACCATATATTTT. This translates into CASRSTAGNTIYF.

The chain employs TRBV5-6 and TRBJ1-1, with 9 bases matching TRBD1. CDR1 SGHDT and CDR2 YYEEEE come from the germline V gene. The CDR3 runs 16 residues. V was pared by 4 bases and J by 2 bases, with 9 bases of the junction left unmatched. The CDR3, as DNA: TGTGCCAGCAGCATCAGATGGACAGGGGTAAACACTGAAGCTTTCTTT. Its protein product is CASSIRWTGVNTEAFF.

V and J are TRBV30 and TRBJ2-7, with 9 bases fitting TRBD2. In germline, CDR1 is GTSNPN, CDR2 SVGIG (reference sequence). The CDR3 extends over 14 amino acids. The junction had 9 bases not matched to a gene; V was cut back by 3 bases and J by 6 bases. In DNA, the CDR3 is TGTGCCTGGAGCTTAACCGGGACTAGCAGCGAGCAGTACTTC. As protein: CAWSLTGTSSEQYF.

The chain has TRBV6-1 and TRBJ1-2; D perhaps matches TRBD1 (6 bases). The germline CDR1 and CDR2 sequences are MNHNS and SASEGT. Trimming stripped 6 bases from V and 9 bases from J, with 11 bases between. This CDR3 has 11 residues. Written as DNA, the CDR3 is TGTGCCAGCAGGAGGACAGATAGCTACACCTTC. The encoded protein is CASRRTDSYTF.

The chain uses TRBV5-1 and TRBJ1-1; D unclear. Looked up from germline, CDR1 is SGHRS and CDR2 is YFSETQ. The CDR3 runs to 16 residues. Deletions cut 0 bases from V and 5 bases from J, with 17 bases between. The CDR3 protein is CASSLDRPNLRTEAFF. The CDR3 DNA is TGCGCCAGCAGCTTGGATAGGCCCAACTTGAGGACTGAAGCTTTCTTT.